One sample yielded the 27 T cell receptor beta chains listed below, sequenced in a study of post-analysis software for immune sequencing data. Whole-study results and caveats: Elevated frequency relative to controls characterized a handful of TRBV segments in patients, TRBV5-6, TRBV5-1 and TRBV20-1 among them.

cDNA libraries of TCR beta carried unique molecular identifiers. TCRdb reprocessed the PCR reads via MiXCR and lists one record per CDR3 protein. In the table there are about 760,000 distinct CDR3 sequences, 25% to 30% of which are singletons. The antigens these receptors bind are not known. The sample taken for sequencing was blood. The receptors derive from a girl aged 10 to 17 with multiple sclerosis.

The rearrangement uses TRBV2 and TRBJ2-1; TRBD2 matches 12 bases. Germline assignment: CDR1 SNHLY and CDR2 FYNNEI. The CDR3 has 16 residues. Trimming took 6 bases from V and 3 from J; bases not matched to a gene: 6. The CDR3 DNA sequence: TGTGCCAGCAGACGGACTAGCGGGACCAACTACAATGAGCAGTTCTTC. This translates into CASRRTSGTNYNEQFF.

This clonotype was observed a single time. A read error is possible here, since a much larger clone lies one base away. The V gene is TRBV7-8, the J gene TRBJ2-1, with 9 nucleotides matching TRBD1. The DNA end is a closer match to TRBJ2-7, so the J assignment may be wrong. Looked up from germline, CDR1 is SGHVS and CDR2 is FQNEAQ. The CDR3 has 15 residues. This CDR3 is CASSPTGGGYNEQYF. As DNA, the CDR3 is TGTGCCAGCAGCCCAACAGGGGGCGGTTACAATGAGCAGTACTTC.

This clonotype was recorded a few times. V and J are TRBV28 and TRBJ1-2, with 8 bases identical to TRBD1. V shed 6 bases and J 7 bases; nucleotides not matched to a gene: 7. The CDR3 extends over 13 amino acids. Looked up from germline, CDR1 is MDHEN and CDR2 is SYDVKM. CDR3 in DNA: TGTGCCAGCAGGCCCGGGACAGGTGGTGGCTACACCTTC. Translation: CASRPGTGGGYTF.

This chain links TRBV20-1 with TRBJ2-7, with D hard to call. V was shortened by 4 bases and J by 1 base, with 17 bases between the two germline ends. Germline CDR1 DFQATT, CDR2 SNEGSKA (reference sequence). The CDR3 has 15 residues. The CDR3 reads CSATALAPTSYEQYF. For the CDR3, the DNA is TGCAGTGCTACCGCCTTGGCTCCGACTTCCTACGAGCAGTACTTC.

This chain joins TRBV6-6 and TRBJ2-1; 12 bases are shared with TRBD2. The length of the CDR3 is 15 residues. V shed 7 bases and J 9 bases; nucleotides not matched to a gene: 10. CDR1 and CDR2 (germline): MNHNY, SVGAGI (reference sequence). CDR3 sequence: CASTLWTSGAGEQFF. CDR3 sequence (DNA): TGTGCCAGCACATTATGGACTAGCGGGGCGGGTGAGCAGTTCTTC.

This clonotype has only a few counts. The CDR3 spells CASSLVRQTNTEAFF. CDR3 nucleotides: TGCGCCAGCAGCTTGGTTCGGCAGACGAACACTGAAGCTTTCTTT. The rearrangement links TRBV5-1 to TRBJ1-1, with D uncertain. V was shortened by 0 bases and J by 1 base, with 10 bases between the two germline ends. The CDR3 runs to 15 residues. CDR1 is SGHRS and CDR2 is YFSETQ in the germline V gene.

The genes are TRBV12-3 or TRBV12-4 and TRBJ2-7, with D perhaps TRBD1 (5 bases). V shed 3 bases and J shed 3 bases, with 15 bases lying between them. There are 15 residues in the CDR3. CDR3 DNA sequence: TGTGCCAGCAGTTTCCTTGGGGCCGTGGGCTACGAGCAGTACTTC. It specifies CASSFLGAVGYEQYF.

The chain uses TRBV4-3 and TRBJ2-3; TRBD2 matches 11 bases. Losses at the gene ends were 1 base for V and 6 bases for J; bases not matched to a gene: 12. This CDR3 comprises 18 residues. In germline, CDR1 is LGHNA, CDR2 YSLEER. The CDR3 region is CASSQGGLAGGSWDTQYF. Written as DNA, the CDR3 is TGCGCCAGCAGCCAAGGCGGGCTAGCGGGAGGCTCTTGGGATACGCAGTATTTT.

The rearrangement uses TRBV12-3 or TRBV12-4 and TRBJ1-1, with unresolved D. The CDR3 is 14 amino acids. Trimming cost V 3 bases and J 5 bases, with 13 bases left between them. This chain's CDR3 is CASSLFGEVTEAFF. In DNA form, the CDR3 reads TGTGCCAGCAGTTTGTTCGGGGAAGTAACTGAAGCTTTCTTT.

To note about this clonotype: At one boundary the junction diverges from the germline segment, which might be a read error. CDR3 amino acids: CASSLAGVETQHF. Here the CDR3 DNA reads TGTGCCAGCAGTTTAGCGGGCGTGGAGACCCAGCACTTC. This rearrangement joins TRBV12-3 or TRBV12-4 to TRBJ2-5; no clear D. The CDR3 runs to 13 residues.

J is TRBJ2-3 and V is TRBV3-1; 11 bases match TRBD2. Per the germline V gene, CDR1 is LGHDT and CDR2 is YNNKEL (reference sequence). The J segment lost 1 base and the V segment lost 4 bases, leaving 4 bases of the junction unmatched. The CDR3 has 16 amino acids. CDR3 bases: TGTGCCAGCAGCCCCATGGGACTAGCGGGCACAGATACGCAGTATTTT. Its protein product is CASSPMGLAGTDTQYF.

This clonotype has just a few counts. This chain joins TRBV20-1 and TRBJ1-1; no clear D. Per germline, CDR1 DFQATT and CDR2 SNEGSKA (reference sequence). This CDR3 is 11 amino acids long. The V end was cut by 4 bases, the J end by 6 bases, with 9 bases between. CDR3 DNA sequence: TGCAGTGCTACCAGGCCAGCTGAAGCTTTCTTT. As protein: CSATRPAEAFF.

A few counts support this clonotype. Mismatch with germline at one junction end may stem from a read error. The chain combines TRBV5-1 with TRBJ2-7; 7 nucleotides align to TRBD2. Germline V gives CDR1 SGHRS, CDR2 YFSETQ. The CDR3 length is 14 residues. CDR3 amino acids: CASSSSGGSYEQYF. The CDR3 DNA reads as TGTGCCAGCTCCTCATCGGGGGGATCCTACGAGCAGTACTTC.

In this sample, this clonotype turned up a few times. The CDR3 is CSATPGTGDYEQYF. The CDR3 DNA follows: TGCAGTGCGACACCCGGGACAGGGGATTACGAGCAGTACTTC. V is TRBV20-1 and J is TRBJ2-7; 10 bases map to TRBD1. The CDR3 loop spans 14 amino acids. V shed 6 bases and J 4 bases; nucleotides not matched to a gene: 9. Germline CDR1 and CDR2: DFQATT and SNEGSKA (reference sequence).

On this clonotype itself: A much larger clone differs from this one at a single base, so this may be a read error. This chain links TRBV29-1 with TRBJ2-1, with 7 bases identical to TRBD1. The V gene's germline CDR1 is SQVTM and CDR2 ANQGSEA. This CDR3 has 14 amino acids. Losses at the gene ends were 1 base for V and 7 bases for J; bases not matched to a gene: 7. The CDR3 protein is CSVEVRGLGNEQFF. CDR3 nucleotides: TGCAGCGTTGAAGTTAGGGGGCTCGGGAATGAGCAGTTCTTC.

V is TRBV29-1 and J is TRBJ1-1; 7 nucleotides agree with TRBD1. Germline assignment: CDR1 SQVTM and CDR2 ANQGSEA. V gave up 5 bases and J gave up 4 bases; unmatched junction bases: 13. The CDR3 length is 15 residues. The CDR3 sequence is CSVKGTGESSTEAFF. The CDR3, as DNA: TGCAGCGTTAAAGGCACAGGGGAAAGTAGCACTGAAGCTTTCTTT.

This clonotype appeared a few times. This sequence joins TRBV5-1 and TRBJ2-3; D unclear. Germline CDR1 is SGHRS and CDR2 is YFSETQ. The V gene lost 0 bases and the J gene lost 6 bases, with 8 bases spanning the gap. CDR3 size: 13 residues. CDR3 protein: CASSLGPDDTQYF. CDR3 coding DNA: TGCGCCAGCAGCTTGGGGCCGGACGATACGCAGTATTTT.

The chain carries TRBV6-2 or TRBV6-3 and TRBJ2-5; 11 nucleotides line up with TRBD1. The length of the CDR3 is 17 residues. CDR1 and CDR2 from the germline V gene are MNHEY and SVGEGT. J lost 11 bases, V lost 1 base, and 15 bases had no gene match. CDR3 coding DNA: TGTGCCAGCAGTTACTTCCAGCCGGGACAGGGGGACGGTGAGCAGTACTTC. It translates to CASSYFQPGQGDGEQYF.

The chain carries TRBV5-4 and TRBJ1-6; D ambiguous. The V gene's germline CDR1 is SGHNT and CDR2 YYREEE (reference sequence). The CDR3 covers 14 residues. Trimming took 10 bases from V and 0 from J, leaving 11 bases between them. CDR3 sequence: CAGGLNSYNSPLHF. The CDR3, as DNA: TGTGCCGGAGGACTGAACTCCTATAATTCACCCCTCCACTTT.

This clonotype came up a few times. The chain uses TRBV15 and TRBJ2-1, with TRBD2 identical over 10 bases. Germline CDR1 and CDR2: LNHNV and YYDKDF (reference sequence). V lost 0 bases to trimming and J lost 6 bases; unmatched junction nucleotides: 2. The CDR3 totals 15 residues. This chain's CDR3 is CATSRERTSGNEQFF. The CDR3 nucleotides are TGTGCCACCAGCAGAGAGAGGACTAGCGGCAATGAGCAGTTCTTC. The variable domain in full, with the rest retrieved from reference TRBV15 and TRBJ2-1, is DAMVIQNPRYQVTQFGKPVTLSCSQTLNHNVMYWYQQKSSQAPKLLFHYYDKDFNNEADTPDNFQSRRPNTSFCFLDIRSPGLGDTAMYLCATSRERTSGNEQFFGPGTRLTVL.

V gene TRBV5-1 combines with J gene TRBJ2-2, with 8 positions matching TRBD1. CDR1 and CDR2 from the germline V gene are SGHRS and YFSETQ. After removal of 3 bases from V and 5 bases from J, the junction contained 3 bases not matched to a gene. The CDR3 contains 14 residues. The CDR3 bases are TGCGCCAGCAGCTGGGGACAGGAAACCGGGGAGCTGTTTTTT. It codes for CASSWGQETGELFF.

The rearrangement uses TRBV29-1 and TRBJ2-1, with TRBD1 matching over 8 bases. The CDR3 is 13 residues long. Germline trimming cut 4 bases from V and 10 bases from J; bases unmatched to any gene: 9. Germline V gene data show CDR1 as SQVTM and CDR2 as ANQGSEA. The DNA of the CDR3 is TGCAGCGTTGGGACAGGGATGGCGCAAGAGCAGTTCTTC. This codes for CSVGTGMAQEQFF.

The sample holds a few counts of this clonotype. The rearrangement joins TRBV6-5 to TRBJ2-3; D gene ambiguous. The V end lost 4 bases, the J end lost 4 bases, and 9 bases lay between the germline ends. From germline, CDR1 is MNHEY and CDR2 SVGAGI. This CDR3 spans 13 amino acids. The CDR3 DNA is TGTGCCAGCAGTTGGGCAGGCCCAGATACGCAGTATTTT. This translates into CASSWAGPDTQYF.

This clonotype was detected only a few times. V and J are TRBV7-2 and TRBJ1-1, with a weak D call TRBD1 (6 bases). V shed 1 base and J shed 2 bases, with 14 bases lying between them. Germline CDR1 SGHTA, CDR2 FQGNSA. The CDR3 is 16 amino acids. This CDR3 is CASSLVSGRGNTEAFF. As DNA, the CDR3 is TGTGCCAGCAGCTTAGTATCTGGCAGGGGAAACACTGAAGCTTTCTTT.

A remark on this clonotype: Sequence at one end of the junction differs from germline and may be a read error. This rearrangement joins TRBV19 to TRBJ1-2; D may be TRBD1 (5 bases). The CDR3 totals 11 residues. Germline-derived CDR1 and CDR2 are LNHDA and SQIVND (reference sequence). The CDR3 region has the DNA TGTGCCAGTGGTATGAGGGGCGGCTACACCTTC. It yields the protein CASGMRGGYTF.

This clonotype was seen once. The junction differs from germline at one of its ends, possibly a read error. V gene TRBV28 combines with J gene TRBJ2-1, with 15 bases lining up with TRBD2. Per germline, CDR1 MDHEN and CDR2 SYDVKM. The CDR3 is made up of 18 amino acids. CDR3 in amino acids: CASTTGLAGGGIYNGQFF. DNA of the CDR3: TGTGCCAGCACCACGGGACTAGCGGGAGGAGGCATCTACAATGGGCAGTTCTTC.

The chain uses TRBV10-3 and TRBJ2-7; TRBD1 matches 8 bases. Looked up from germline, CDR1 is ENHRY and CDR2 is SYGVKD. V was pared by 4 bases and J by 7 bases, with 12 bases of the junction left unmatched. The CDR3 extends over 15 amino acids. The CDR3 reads CAISGDRTPNNEQYF. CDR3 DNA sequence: TGTGCCATCAGTGGGGACAGGACGCCCAACAATGAGCAGTACTTC.